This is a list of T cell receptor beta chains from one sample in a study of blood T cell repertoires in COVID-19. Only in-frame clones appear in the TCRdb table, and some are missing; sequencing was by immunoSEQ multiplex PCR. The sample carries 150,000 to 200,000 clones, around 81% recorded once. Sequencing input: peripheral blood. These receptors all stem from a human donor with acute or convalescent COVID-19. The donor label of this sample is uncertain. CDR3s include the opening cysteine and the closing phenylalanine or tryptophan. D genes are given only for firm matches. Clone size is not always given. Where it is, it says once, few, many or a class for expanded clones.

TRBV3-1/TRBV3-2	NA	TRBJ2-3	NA	TGTGCCAGCAGCCAAGCTCTATCCCACGTTAGCACAGATACGCAGTATTTT	CASSQALSHVSTDTQYF
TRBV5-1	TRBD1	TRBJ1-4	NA	TGCGCCAGCACATTGAGAGGGGGCGGCGGGCTGCATGAAAAACTGTTTTTT	CASTLRGGGGLHEKLFF
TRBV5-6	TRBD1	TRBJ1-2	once	TGTGCCAGCAGCCCGGACAGGGTGATGGGTGGCTACACCTTC	CASSPDRVMGGYTF
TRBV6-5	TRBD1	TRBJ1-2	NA	TGTGCCAGCAGTTACGAGGGGGCGGGGTATGGCTACACCTTC	CASSYEGAGYGYTF
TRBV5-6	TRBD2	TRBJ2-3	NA	TGTGCCAGCAGCTTGGGGGTAGCGGGAGCTACAGATACGCAGTATTTT	CASSLGVAGATDTQYF
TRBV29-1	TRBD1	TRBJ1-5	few	TGCAGCGTTGAACCAGGGGGCGGTCAGCCCCAGCATTTT	CSVEPGGGQPQHF
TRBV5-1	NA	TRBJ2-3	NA	TGCGCCAGCAGCACCTCTAGCGACACAGATACGCAGTATTTT	CASSTSSDTDTQYF
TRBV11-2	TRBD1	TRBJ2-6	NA	TGTGCCAGCAGCAAATTCCGGGACAGCTCTGGGGCCAACGTCCTGACTTTC	CASSKFRDSSGANVLTF
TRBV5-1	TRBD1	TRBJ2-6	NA	TGCGCCAGCAGCTTGGTGGGACAGGGGGCTGGTGGGGCCAACGTCCTGACTTTC	CASSLVGQGAGGANVLTF
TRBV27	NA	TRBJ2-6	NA	TGTGCCAGCAGTTTATTTCCGGGGTCAGCTGGGGCCAACGTCCTGACTTTC	CASSLFPGSAGANVLTF
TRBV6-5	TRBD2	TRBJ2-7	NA	TGTGCCAGCAGGCGGGAGCCAAACTCCTACGAGCAGTACTTC	CASRREPNSYEQYF
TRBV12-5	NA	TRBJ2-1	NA	TGTGCTAGTGGTTTGGGCGGGGCCTTGTACAATGAGCAGTTCTTC	CASGLGGALYNEQFF
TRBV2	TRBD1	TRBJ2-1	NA	TGTGCCAGCAGTGAACTCCCCAGGTCGGGACAGGGGGAGGTAGAGCAGTTCTTC	CASSELPRSGQGEVEQFF
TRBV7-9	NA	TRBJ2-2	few	TGTGCCAGCAGCCCGGTTGCGGCCGGGGAGCTGTTTTTT	CASSPVAAGELFF
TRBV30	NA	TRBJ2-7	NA	TGTGCCTGGAGTCTCGGTCGGGAAAACGAGCAGTACTTC	CAWSLGRENEQYF
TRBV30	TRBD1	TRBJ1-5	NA	TGTGCCTGGAGTGTAGGGACAGGGGAACAGCCCCAGCATTTT	CAWSVGTGEQPQHF
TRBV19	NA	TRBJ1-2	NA	TGTGCCAGTAGTAGTGGAGCCCGCAGCTATGGCTACACCTTC	CASSSGARSYGYTF
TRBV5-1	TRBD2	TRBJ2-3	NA	TGCGCCAGCAGCTTGAGGGTAGCGGGCGGAAGCACAGATACGCAGTATTTT	CASSLRVAGGSTDTQYF
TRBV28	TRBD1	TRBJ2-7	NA	TGTGCCAGCAGTTTATTGGTTCTCAGGACAGGGGTCTCCTACGAGCAGTACTTC	CASSLLVLRTGVSYEQYF
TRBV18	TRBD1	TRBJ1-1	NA	TGTGCCAGCTCACCGAACTCCAGGGGGCCGACTGAAGCTTTCTTT	CASSPNSRGPTEAFF
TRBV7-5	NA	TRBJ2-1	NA	TGTGTCAGAAGCTTAGGACAGAGGCGGGGCCGCTACAATGAGCAGTTCTTC	CVRSLGQRRGRYNEQFF
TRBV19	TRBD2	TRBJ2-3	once	TGTGCCAGTAGTACCGTAGCGGGAGGGAGCTCAGATACGCAGTATTTT	CASSTVAGGSSDTQYF
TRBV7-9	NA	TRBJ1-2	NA	TGTGCCAGCAGCCTAGTGTTCTTAAACTATGGCTACACCTTC	CASSLVFLNYGYTF
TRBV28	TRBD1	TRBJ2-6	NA	TGTGCCAGCAGTATCATACCTCCCGGACAGGGCTCTGGGGCCAACGTCCTGACTTTC	CASSIIPPGQGSGANVLTF
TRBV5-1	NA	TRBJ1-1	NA	TGCGCCAGCAGCTCCCAGACAGGATCGAACACTGAAGCTTTCTTT	CASSSQTGSNTEAFF
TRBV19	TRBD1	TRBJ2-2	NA	TGTGCCAGTCAGGGGGCCGGGGAGCTGTTTTTT	CASQGAGELFF
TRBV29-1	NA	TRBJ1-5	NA	TGCAGCGTGGAACAGGGTCCTGGGGCCCAGCATTTT	CSVEQGPGAQHF
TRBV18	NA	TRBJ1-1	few	TGTGCCAGCTCACCACCAGCGCAGTTAATTGAAGCTTTCTTT	CASSPPAQLIEAFF
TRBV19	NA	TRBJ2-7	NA	TGTGCCAGTAGTACGCGGGGCGAGCAGTACTTC	CASSTRGEQYF
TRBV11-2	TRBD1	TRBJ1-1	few	TGTGCCAGCAGCTTAGAGGGCAGGGGGCCCACTGAAGCTTTCTTT	CASSLEGRGPTEAFF
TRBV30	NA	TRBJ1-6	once	TGTGCCTGGACCGGGCAGGGGAAGGCGGATTCACCCCTCCACTTT	CAWTGQGKADSPLHF
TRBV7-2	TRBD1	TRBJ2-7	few	TGTGCCAGCAGCCATTCAACAGGGGGGATCTACGAGCAGTACTTC	CASSHSTGGIYEQYF
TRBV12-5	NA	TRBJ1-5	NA	TGTGCTAGTGGCTATGGAGCAGGGGATGGCAATCAGCCCCAGCATTTT	CASGYGAGDGNQPQHF
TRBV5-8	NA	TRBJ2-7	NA	TGTGCCAGCAGCTTGGGCCTTTCGGGTTCCTACGAGCAGTACTTC	CASSLGLSGSYEQYF
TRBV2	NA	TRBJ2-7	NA	TGTGCCAGCAGTCCTACTGGGGCAGGGGTGTACTTC	CASSPTGAGVYF
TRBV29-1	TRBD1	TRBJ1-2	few	TGCAGCGTTGGGGGGGGACAGGGCTACGGCTACACCTTC	CSVGGGQGYGYTF
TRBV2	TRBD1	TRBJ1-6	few	TGTGCCAGCGCCCGGACAGGGGAGCAATCACCCCTCCACTTT	CASARTGEQSPLHF
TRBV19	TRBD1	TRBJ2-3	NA	TGTGCCAGTAGTATGGGGACAGCTACGAGCACAGATACGCAGTATTTT	CASSMGTATSTDTQYF
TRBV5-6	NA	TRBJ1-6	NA	TGTGCCAGCAGCTTGGGCAGTAGCTACTTTTCACCCCTCCACTTT	CASSLGSSYFSPLHF
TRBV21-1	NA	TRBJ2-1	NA	TGTGCCCTAACGGCGGGACCAGACAATGAGCAGTTCTTC	CALTAGPDNEQFF
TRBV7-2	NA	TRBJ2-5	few	TGTGCCAGCAGCTTAGAAAACTCAGTTGGGGCGGAGACCCAGTACTTC	CASSLENSVGAETQYF
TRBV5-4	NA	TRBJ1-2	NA	TGTGCCACCAAGACAGCCGGTCATCTAGACTACACCTTC	CATKTAGHLDYTF
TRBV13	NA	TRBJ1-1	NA	TGTGCCAGCAGCTTACCGGGAGCCAGGTTGAACACTGAAGCTTTCTTT	CASSLPGARLNTEAFF
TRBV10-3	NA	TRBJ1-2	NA	TGTGCCATCAGCACAGACACCGTCTATGGCTACACCTTC	CAISTDTVYGYTF
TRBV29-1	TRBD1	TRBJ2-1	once	TGCAGCGCCAGAAACAGGGGGAACTACAATGAGCAGTTCTTC	CSARNRGNYNEQFF
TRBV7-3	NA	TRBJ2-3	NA	TGTGCCAGCAGCTTAAGGGGGGACACAGATACGCAGTATTTT	CASSLRGDTDTQYF